The 8 T cell receptor beta chains below were found in one sample sequenced in a study of PD-1 blockade in classical Hodgkin lymphoma. The data were produced by immunoSEQ multiplex PCR, yet TCRdb's version contains in-frame clones alone and is incomplete. The sample contains about 36,000 clones, approximately 69% of which appear only once. Relapse was seen in all patients after autologous stem cell transplantation, and brentuximab vedotin exposure was variable. The sample here was peripheral blood mononuclear cells (PBMCs), taken before the second cycle of nivolumab. The receptors stem from a human donor with classical Hodgkin lymphoma.

J is TRBJ1-1 and V is TRBV5-1; D might be TRBD1 (5 bases). CDR1 and CDR2 (germline): SGHRS, YFSETQ. There are 14 residues in the CDR3. V was clipped by 3 bases and J by 6 bases, with 15 bases between them. The CDR3: CASSSRGAVAEAFF. The CDR3, as DNA: TGCGCCAGCAGCTCGAGGGGCGCGGTGGCTGAAGCTTTCTTT. The whole variable domain, filled in from reference TRBV5-1 and TRBJ1-1, reads KAGVTQTPRYLIKTRGQQVTLSCSPISGHRSVSWYQQTPGQGLQFLFEYFSETQRNKGNFPGRFSGRQFSNSRSEMNVSTLELGDSALYLCASSSRGAVAEAFFGQGTRLTVV.

The chain recombines TRBV5-1 with TRBJ2-7, with D possibly being TRBD1 or TRBD2 (5 bases each). The CDR3 spans 11 residues. Trimming pared 5 bases from V and 6 bases from J, leaving 9 bases between. Germline loops: CDR1 SGHRS, CDR2 YFSETQ. The CDR3 reads CASREGPEQYF. The CDR3 bases are TGCGCCAGCAGAGAGGGGCCCGAGCAGTACTTC.

This sequence joins TRBV7-9 and TRBJ2-1, with a tentative D call TRBD1 (5 bases). Trimming took 11 bases from V and 7 from J, leaving 9 bases between them. The CDR3 is 10 amino acids. Per the germline V gene, CDR1 is SEHNR and CDR2 is FQNEAQ (reference sequence). CDR3 loop: CAPKGNEQFF. The DNA of the CDR3 is TGTGCCCCCAAGGGGAATGAGCAGTTCTTC.

The V and J genes are TRBV6-5 and TRBJ2-6, with a possible D match to TRBD1 (5 bases). CDR1 and CDR2 (germline): MNHEY, SVGAGI. Trimming removed 2 bases at V and 0 bases at J, with 5 bases between. The CDR3 is 15 residues long. The CDR3 sequence is CASSYRGSGANVLTF. CDR3 sequence (DNA): TGTGCCAGCAGTTACAGGGGCTCTGGGGCCAACGTCCTGACTTTC.

This clone was seen once. This sequence joins TRBV7-9 and TRBJ1-3; D gene unclear. Trimming left V 5 bases short and J 0 bases short, with 11 bases between. Germline V gene lookup returns CDR1 SEHNR and CDR2 FQNEAQ (reference sequence). There are 15 residues in the CDR3. The CDR3: CASSTMGISGNTIYF. The CDR3 nucleotides read TGTGCCAGCAGCACCATGGGCATCTCTGGAAACACCATATATTTT.

The chain joins TRBV5-8 to TRBJ1-3; perhaps TRBD1 as D (5 bases). V lost 0 bases, J lost 4 bases, and 11 bases lay in between. The CDR3 runs to 15 residues. The germline V gene encodes CDR1 SGHTS and CDR2 YDEGEE. The CDR3 DNA sequence: TGTGCCAGCAGCTTGGCAGGGTTTTTCGGAAACACCATATATTTT. It translates to CASSLAGFFGNTIYF.

The genes are TRBV19 and TRBJ2-1; 10 bases line up with TRBD1. CDR1 and CDR2 (germline): LNHDA, SQIVND (reference sequence). V lost 6 bases, J lost 7 bases, and 15 bases stayed unmatched. The CDR3 loop spans 17 amino acids. The CDR3 spells CASRSHQGQGSRNEQFF. CDR3 in DNA: TGTGCCAGTAGATCCCATCAGGGACAGGGGTCTCGGAATGAGCAGTTCTTC.

V gene TRBV2 combines with J gene TRBJ2-5, with D perhaps TRBD1 (6 bases). Germline CDR1 reads SNHLY; CDR2 reads FYNNEI. The CDR3 runs to 15 residues. V was cut by 1 base and J by 5 bases, with 14 bases left in between. The CDR3 DNA follows: TGTGCCAGCAGTGAAGTAAGGGGGATTGGGGAGACCCAGTACTTC. The encoded protein is CASSEVRGIGETQYF.